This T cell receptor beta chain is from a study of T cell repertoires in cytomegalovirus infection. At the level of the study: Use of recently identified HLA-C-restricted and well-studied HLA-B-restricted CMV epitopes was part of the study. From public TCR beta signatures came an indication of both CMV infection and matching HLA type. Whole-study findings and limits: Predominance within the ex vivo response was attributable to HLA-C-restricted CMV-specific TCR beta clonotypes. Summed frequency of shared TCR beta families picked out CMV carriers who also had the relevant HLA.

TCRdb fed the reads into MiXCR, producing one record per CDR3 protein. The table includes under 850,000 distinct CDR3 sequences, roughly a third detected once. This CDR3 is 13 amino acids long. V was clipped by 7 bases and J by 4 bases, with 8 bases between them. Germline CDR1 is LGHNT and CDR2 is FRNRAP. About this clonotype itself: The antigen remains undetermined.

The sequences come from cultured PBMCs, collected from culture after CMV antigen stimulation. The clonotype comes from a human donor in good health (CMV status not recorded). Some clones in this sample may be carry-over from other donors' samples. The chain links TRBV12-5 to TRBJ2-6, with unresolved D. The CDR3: CASAPSGANVLTF. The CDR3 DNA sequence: TGTGCTAGTGCCCCGTCCGGGGCCAACGTCCTGACTTTC.